The 2 T cell receptor beta chains below come from one sample, sequenced in a study of cytomegalovirus exposure and HLA in healthy donors. The primer mix had 60 Vbeta and 13 Jbeta primers. Here immunoSEQ multiplex PCR was the method, and the copy in TCRdb shows in-frame clones only, minus some. The sample totals about 46,000 clones; its top ten clones hold under 1.3%. Sample: PBMCs. The receptor source for this set is a woman aged 40 to 55 in good health and CMV-seronegative.

The rearrangement links TRBV6-1 to TRBJ1-5, with D tentatively TRBD1 (5 bases). The germline V and J ends were trimmed by 8 bases and 5 bases, with 13 bases remaining between them. CDR3 length: 13 amino acids. From germline, CDR1 is MNHNS and CDR2 SASEGT. The CDR3 DNA reads TGTGCCAGCCTTCATCAGGGTTATCAGCCCCAGCATTTT. Translated, it gives CASLHQGYQPQHF.

The CDR3 here is CASSLVRGRGYTF. CDR3 nucleotides: TGTGCCAGCAGTTTAGTGCGGGGACGGGGCTACACCTTC. The rearrangement uses TRBV28 and TRBJ1-2, with D perhaps TRBD1 (5 bases). The CDR3 contains 13 residues. Trimming stripped 2 bases from V and 8 bases from J, with 12 bases between. CDR1 MDHEN and CDR2 SYDVKM come from the germline V gene.